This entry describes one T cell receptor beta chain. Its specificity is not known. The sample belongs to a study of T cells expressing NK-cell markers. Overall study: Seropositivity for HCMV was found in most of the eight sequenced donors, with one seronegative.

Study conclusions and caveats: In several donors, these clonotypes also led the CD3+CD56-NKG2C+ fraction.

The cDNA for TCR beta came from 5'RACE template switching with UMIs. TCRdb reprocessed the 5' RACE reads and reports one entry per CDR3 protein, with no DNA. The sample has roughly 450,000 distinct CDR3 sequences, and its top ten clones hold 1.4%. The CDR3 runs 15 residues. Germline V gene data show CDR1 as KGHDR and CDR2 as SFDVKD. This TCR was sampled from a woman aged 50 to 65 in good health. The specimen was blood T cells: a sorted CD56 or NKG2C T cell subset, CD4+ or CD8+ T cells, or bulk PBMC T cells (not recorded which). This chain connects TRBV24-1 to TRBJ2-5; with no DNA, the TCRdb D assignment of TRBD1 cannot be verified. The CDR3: CATSDPVRQQETQYF.